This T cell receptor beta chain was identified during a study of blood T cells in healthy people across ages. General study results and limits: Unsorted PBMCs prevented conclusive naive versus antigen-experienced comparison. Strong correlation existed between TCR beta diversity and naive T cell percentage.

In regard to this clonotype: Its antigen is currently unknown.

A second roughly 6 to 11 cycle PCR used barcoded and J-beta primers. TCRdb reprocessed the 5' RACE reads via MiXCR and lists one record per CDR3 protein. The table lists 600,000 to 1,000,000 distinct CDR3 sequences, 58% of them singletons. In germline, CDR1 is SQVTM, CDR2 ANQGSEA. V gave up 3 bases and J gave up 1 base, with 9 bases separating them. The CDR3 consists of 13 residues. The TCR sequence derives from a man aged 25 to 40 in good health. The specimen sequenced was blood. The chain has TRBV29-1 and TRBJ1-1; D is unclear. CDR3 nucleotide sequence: TGCAGCGTTGATCGGAGGCCGAACACTGAAGCTTTCTTT. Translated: CSVDRRPNTEAFF.